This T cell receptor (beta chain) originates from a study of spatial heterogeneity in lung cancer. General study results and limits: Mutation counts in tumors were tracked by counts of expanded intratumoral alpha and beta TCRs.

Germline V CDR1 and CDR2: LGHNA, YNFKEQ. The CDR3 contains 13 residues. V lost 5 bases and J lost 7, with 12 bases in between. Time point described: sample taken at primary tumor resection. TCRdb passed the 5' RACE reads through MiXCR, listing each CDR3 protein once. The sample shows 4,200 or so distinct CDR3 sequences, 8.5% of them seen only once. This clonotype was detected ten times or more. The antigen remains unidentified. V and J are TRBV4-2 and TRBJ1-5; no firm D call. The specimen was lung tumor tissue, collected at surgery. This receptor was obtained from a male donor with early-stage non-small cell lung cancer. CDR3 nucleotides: TGTGCCAGCAGCTCCCGATACGGGCAGCCCCAGCATTTT. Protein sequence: CASSSRYGQPQHF.